The rows below give T cell receptor gamma chains drawn from one sample of a study of Vδ1+ human thymocytes. TCRdb reanalyzed the multiplex PCR reads using CATT. The table lists 25,000 to 35,000 gamma-chain clones, 20% to 25% of them singletons. Material: Vdelta1+ gamma-delta thymocytes from the thymus. These TCRs come from a boy in the first two years of life who had congenital heart surgery. The CDR3 runs from the conserved cysteine through the conserved F or W. The order of the fields is V gene, clone size, J gene, CDR3 protein, CDR3 DNA. Part of the rows lack a size; the others show once, few, many or a class for expanded clones.

>TRGV5|-|TRGJ1/TRGJ2
CATFANYYKKLF
TGTGCCACCTTTGCGAATTATTATAAGAAACTCTTT
>TRGV9|few|TRGJ1/TRGJ2
CALWEDHLNYYKKLF
TGTGCCTTGTGGGAGGACCACCTGAATTATTATAAGAAACTCTTT
>TRGV5|-|TRGJ1/TRGJ2
CATWDRPRKLF
TGTGCCACCTGGGACAGGCCTCGGAAACTCTTT
>TRGV4|-|TRGJ1/TRGJ2
CATWDGLGGYYKKLF
TGTGCCACCTGGGATGGGCTCGGGGGGTATTATAAGAAACTCTTT
>TRGV3|few|TRGJ1/TRGJ2
CATWDIPYKKLF
TGTGCCACCTGGGATATCCCTTATAAGAAACTCTTT
>TRGV4|-|TRGJ1/TRGJ2
CATWDDRYYKKLF
TGTGCCACCTGGGATGACAGATATTATAAGAAACTCTTT
>TRGV9|few|TRGJ1/TRGJ2
CALWNHYYKKLF
TGTGCCTTGTGGAATCATTATTATAAGAAACTCTTT
>TRGV2|few|TRGJ1/TRGJ2
CATWVFSVKLF
TGTGCCACCTGGGTATTCTCGGTGAAACTCTTT
>TRGV5|-|TRGJP2
CATWDSRGDSDWIKTF
TGTGCCACCTGGGACAGCCGAGGGGATAGTGATTGGATCAAGACGTTT
>TRGV9|-|TRGJ1/TRGJ2
CALWEYTKKLF
TGTGCCTTGTGGGAGTATACTAAGAAACTCTTT
>TRGV2|-|TRGJ1/TRGJ2
CATWDLNSNYYKKLF
TGTGCCACCTGGGACCTCAATTCGAATTATTATAAGAAACTCTTT
>TRGV4|few|TRGJ1/TRGJ2
CATWDGEKLF
TGTGCCACCTGGGATGGGGAGAAACTCTTT
>TRGV5|few|TRGJ1/TRGJ2
CATWDRPRGIGGEKLF
TGTGCCACCTGGGACAGGCCTAGGGGTATCGGAGGAGAGAAACTCTTT
>TRGV9|few|TRGJP1
CALWDMTGWFKIF
TGTGCCTTGTGGGATATGACTGGTTGGTTCAAGATATTT
>TRGV3|-|TRGJ1/TRGJ2
CATWILNYYKKLF
TGTGCCACCTGGATTCTGAATTATTATAAGAAACTCTTT
>TRGV5|few|TRGJP2
CATWDAGHSSDWIKTF
TGTGCCACCTGGGACGCCGGACATAGTAGTGATTGGATCAAGACGTTT
>TRGV8|few|TRGJ1/TRGJ2
CATWDSRYYKKLF
TGTGCCACCTGGGATAGTAGGTATTATAAGAAACTCTTT
>TRGV2|few|TRGJ1/TRGJ2
CATWEGRDYKKLF
TGTGCCACCTGGGAAGGTAGAGATTATAAGAAACTCTTT
>TRGV3|-|TRGJ1/TRGJ2
CATWDRRRKLF
TGTGCCACCTGGGACAGGCGGAGAAAACTCTTT
>TRGV9|-|TRGJ1/TRGJ2
CALWEADQGRGTKKLF
TGTGCCTTGTGGGAGGCGGACCAAGGACGGGGGACGAAGAAACTCTTT
>TRGV5|few|TRGJP1
CATWDTLQGWFKIF
TGTGCCACCTGGGACACTCTCCAAGGTTGGTTCAAGATATTT
>TRGV9|few|TRGJ1/TRGJ2
CALWLYYKKLF
TGTGCCTTGTGGTTGTATTATAAGAAACTCTTT
>TRGV2|-|TRGJ1/TRGJ2
CATWDGHFGPYSEKLF
TGTGCCACCTGGGACGGGCATTTCGGTCCTTATAGTGAGAAACTCTTT
>TRGV9|-|TRGJ1/TRGJ2
CALWDPTRMGYKKLF
TGTGCCTTGTGGGACCCCACAAGGATGGGGTATAAGAAACTCTTT
>TRGV9|few|TRGJ1/TRGJ2
CALWEEGDYKKLF
TGTGCCTTGTGGGAGGAGGGAGATTATAAGAAACTCTTT
>TRGV2|few|TRGJ1/TRGJ2
CATWDGPKSNYYKKLF
TGTGCCACCTGGGACGGACCTAAATCTAATTATTATAAGAAACTCTTT
>TRGV2|-|TRGJP1
CATWDGHGNTTGWFKIF
TGTGCCACCTGGGACGGGCATGGCAATACCACTGGTTGGTTCAAGATATTT
>TRGV9|-|TRGJ1/TRGJ2
CALWEVIYYKKLF
TGTGCCTTGTGGGAGGTGATCTATTATAAGAAACTCTTT
>TRGV9|few|TRGJ1/TRGJ2
CAFRPYYKKLF
TGTGCCTTCCGCCCTTATTATAAGAAACTCTTT